This passage covers 5 T cell receptor beta chains from one sample sequenced in a study of blood T cell repertoires in COVID-19. Sequencing was performed with immunoSEQ multiplex PCR; in TCRdb, only in-frame clones are kept and a portion is missing. The data contain roughly 180,000 clones, around 87% of them seen just once; the ten biggest clones take up approximately 2%. Source material: PBMCs or T cells enriched from blood (not recorded which). These receptors came from a young woman who had recovered from COVID-19.

The V and J genes are TRBV21-1 and TRBJ1-2. TRBV21-1 represents a pseudogene. This CDR3 comprises 12 residues. CDR3 loop: CASRGRASGYTF. The CDR3 DNA is TGTGCCAGCAGAGGGAGGGCGTCCGGCTACACCTTC.

This chain joins TRBV12-5 and TRBJ1-2; possibly TRBD1 for D (5 bases). V lost 5 bases and J lost 7, with 11 bases in between. This CDR3 is built from 12 residues. Germline V gene data show CDR1 as LGHNT and CDR2 as FRNRAP. Here the CDR3 reads CASGIGAAGYTF. CDR3 nucleotide sequence: TGTGCTAGTGGTATAGGGGCAGCTGGCTACACCTTC.

The rearrangement uses TRBV6-2 or TRBV6-3 and TRBJ1-5, with D hard to call. V lost 1 base and J 5 bases, leaving 6 bases between the germline ends. Germline assignment: CDR1 MNHEY and CDR2 SVGEGT. The CDR3 has 13 amino acids. CDR3 in amino acids: CASSYWQDQPQHF. In DNA form, the CDR3 reads TGTGCCAGCAGTTACTGGCAAGATCAGCCCCAGCATTTT.

V is TRBV2 and J is TRBJ2-5; a possible D gene is TRBD1 (5 bases). Trimming took 7 bases from V and 5 from J, leaving 11 bases between them. CDR1 and CDR2 (germline): SNHLY, FYNNEI. The CDR3 has 12 residues. The CDR3 region is CASKGVAETQYF. The CDR3 DNA reads as TGTGCCAGCAAAGGGGTTGCTGAGACCCAGTACTTC.

The rearrangement joins TRBV30 to TRBJ2-7; 8 bases fit TRBD1. V lost 5 bases and J lost 3; bases outside the gene matches: 0. CDR3 length equals 11 residues. Germline V gene data show CDR1 as GTSNPN and CDR2 as SVGIG (reference sequence). CDR3 DNA: TGTGCCTGGGGGACAGGCTACGAGCAGTACTTC. Amino acid sequence: CAWGTGYEQYF.